These T cell receptor beta chains were read from a single sample in a study of blood T cell repertoires in COVID-19. Repertoires were generated with immunoSEQ multiplex PCR, while TCRdb's copy carries only in-frame clones and drops some. This table holds 65,000 or so clones, under 90% found once. Source material: peripheral blood. All receptors derive from a man in his forties or fifties with active COVID-19. CDR3s include the opening cysteine and the closing phenylalanine or tryptophan. D genes are given only for firm matches. Size is omitted from some rows. Given values are once, few, many or a class for expanded clones.

d_call: .
v_call: TRBV19
clone_size: .
j_call: TRBJ2-7
cdr3_nt: TGTGCCAGTAGTTCCGGAAGGGGTTCTCTTGTATACGAGCAGTACTTC
cdr3_aa: CASSSGRGSLVYEQYF

d_call: .
v_call: TRBV18
clone_size: few
j_call: TRBJ1-2
cdr3_nt: TGTGCCAGCTCACCACGGGGAGATGGTGGCTACACCTTC
cdr3_aa: CASSPRGDGGYTF

d_call: TRBD2
v_call: TRBV7-2
clone_size: .
j_call: TRBJ2-7
cdr3_nt: TGTGCCAGCAGCTTAGGAGGCGGGGGGGCGGTATACGAGCAGTACTTC
cdr3_aa: CASSLGGGGAVYEQYF

d_call: .
v_call: TRBV6-5
clone_size: .
j_call: TRBJ1-1
cdr3_nt: TGTGCCAGCAGTTACTCGGCCCGTTCTGAAGCTTTCTTT
cdr3_aa: CASSYSARSEAFF

d_call: .
v_call: TRBV2
clone_size: few
j_call: TRBJ1-1
cdr3_nt: TGTGCCAGCAGACCCAGGGAGAACACTGAAGCTTTCTTT
cdr3_aa: CASRPRENTEAFF

d_call: .
v_call: TRBV24-1
clone_size: .
j_call: TRBJ2-7
cdr3_nt: TGTGCCACCAGTGCGGGATACGAGCAGTACTTC
cdr3_aa: CATSAGYEQYF

d_call: .
v_call: TRBV19
clone_size: .
j_call: TRBJ1-5
cdr3_nt: TGTGCCAGTACCCCGGCGCGGGGTAGCAATCAGCCCCAGCATTTT
cdr3_aa: CASTPARGSNQPQHF

d_call: .
v_call: TRBV6-1
clone_size: once
j_call: TRBJ1-1
cdr3_nt: TGTGCCAGCAGTGAAGTCAGGGCAAGGGGGAGGGGCACTGAAGCTTTCTTT
cdr3_aa: CASSEVRARGRGTEAFF

d_call: .
v_call: TRBV28
clone_size: .
j_call: TRBJ1-2
cdr3_nt: TGTGCCAGCAGTTTAGGGTCAGGGTCCTATGGCTACACCTTC
cdr3_aa: CASSLGSGSYGYTF

d_call: TRBD2
v_call: TRBV5-1
clone_size: .
j_call: TRBJ2-3
cdr3_nt: TGCGCCAGCAGCTTGGGGCTAGCGGACCTCTTCAGCACAGATACGCAGTATTTT
cdr3_aa: CASSLGLADLFSTDTQYF

d_call: .
v_call: TRBV11-2
clone_size: .
j_call: TRBJ2-7
cdr3_nt: TGTGCCAGCAGCTTAGACTCGTCTTCCTTCTACGAGCAGTACTTC
cdr3_aa: CASSLDSSSFYEQYF

d_call: .
v_call: TRBV12-5
clone_size: .
j_call: TRBJ2-7
cdr3_nt: TGTGCTAGTGGTTTAGGGGCAACCTACGAGCAGTACTTC
cdr3_aa: CASGLGATYEQYF

d_call: .
v_call: TRBV4-1
clone_size: .
j_call: TRBJ1-1
cdr3_nt: TGCGCCAGCAGCCAGCTCAACCTACGGGACACTGAAGCTTTCTTT
cdr3_aa: CASSQLNLRDTEAFF

d_call: .
v_call: TRBV6-6
clone_size: .
j_call: TRBJ1-5
cdr3_nt: TGTGCCAGCAGTTCCAGCGATGGAGGGGGCAATCAGCCCCAGCATTTT
cdr3_aa: CASSSSDGGGNQPQHF

d_call: TRBD1
v_call: TRBV9
clone_size: .
j_call: TRBJ2-1
cdr3_nt: TGTGCCAGCAGCGTAGGGACAGGGGTTCCCGCTCTTCAGTTCTTC
cdr3_aa: CASSVGTGVPALQFF

d_call: TRBD1
v_call: TRBV6-5
clone_size: .
j_call: TRBJ2-7
cdr3_nt: TGTGCCAGCACCGGGACAGGGCACTACGAGCAGTACTTC
cdr3_aa: CASTGTGHYEQYF

d_call: .
v_call: TRBV7-6
clone_size: .
j_call: TRBJ2-1
cdr3_nt: TGTGCCAGCAGCTTATTAGGCGGCTCCTACAATGAGCAGTTCTTC
cdr3_aa: CASSLLGGSYNEQFF

d_call: .
v_call: TRBV27
clone_size: .
j_call: TRBJ1-6
cdr3_nt: TGTGCCAGCAGTTTCGGCGGGTTAAATTCACCCCTCCACTTT
cdr3_aa: CASSFGGLNSPLHF

d_call: .
v_call: TRBV11-1
clone_size: .
j_call: TRBJ1-2
cdr3_nt: TGTGCCAGCAGCAGACAGGCAGGGCCCTATGGCTACACCTTC
cdr3_aa: CASSRQAGPYGYTF

d_call: .
v_call: TRBV4-2
clone_size: .
j_call: TRBJ1-4
cdr3_nt: TGTGCCAGCAGCCAAGATGAGGGACTTTGGCTGTTTTTT
cdr3_aa: CASSQDEGLWLFF

d_call: TRBD2
v_call: TRBV19
clone_size: .
j_call: TRBJ2-7
cdr3_nt: TGTGCCAGTAGTATAACAGCTAGCGGGGGCGACTCCTACGAGCAGTACTTC
cdr3_aa: CASSITASGGDSYEQYF

d_call: TRBD2
v_call: TRBV2
clone_size: .
j_call: TRBJ2-5
cdr3_nt: TGTGCCAGCAAGGAGCGGGGAGTCCAAGAGACCCAGTACTTC
cdr3_aa: CASKERGVQETQYF

d_call: TRBD1
v_call: TRBV19
clone_size: few
j_call: TRBJ1-1
cdr3_nt: TGTGCCAGTAGTAAACAGGGGGCAAGGCAGTCCACTGAAGCTTTCTTT
cdr3_aa: CASSKQGARQSTEAFF

d_call: TRBD1
v_call: TRBV6-5
clone_size: .
j_call: TRBJ1-3
cdr3_nt: TGTGCCAGCAGTCCCCAGGGGGCGCTTGGAAACACCATATATTTT
cdr3_aa: CASSPQGALGNTIYF

d_call: TRBD1
v_call: TRBV4-1
clone_size: .
j_call: TRBJ1-1
cdr3_nt: TGCGCCAGCAGCCAATGGTGGGACAGAGAAAACACTGAAGCTTTCTTT
cdr3_aa: CASSQWWDRENTEAFF

d_call: TRBD1
v_call: TRBV2
clone_size: .
j_call: TRBJ1-1
cdr3_nt: TGTGCCAGCAGTGTGACAGGGGGGAACACTGAAGCTTTCTTT
cdr3_aa: CASSVTGGNTEAFF

d_call: TRBD1
v_call: TRBV5-4
clone_size: .
j_call: TRBJ1-4
cdr3_nt: TGTGCCAGCCGGGACAGGGCGGGTGAAAAACTGTTTTTT
cdr3_aa: CASRDRAGEKLFF

d_call: .
v_call: TRBV6-5
clone_size: many
j_call: TRBJ1-4
cdr3_nt: TGTGCCAGCAGCCAAGGGGGGGCGGGGAATGAAAAACTGTTTTTT
cdr3_aa: CASSQGGAGNEKLFF

d_call: TRBD1
v_call: TRBV5-6
clone_size: once
j_call: TRBJ1-2
cdr3_nt: TGTGCCAGCAGCTTACAGGGGCGCTTCTATGGCTACACCTTC
cdr3_aa: CASSLQGRFYGYTF

d_call: .
v_call: TRBV4-1
clone_size: .
j_call: TRBJ1-6
cdr3_nt: TGCGCCAGCAGCCAATTTAATAATTCACCCCTCCACTTT
cdr3_aa: CASSQFNNSPLHF

d_call: TRBD2
v_call: TRBV5-1
clone_size: .
j_call: TRBJ2-5
cdr3_nt: TGCGCCAGCAGCCCCCTGGGAGCGGGGGAAGAGACCCAGTACTTC
cdr3_aa: CASSPLGAGEETQYF

d_call: TRBD2
v_call: TRBV4-3
clone_size: few
j_call: TRBJ2-2
cdr3_nt: TGCGCCAGCAGCGCCGGGACTAGCGGGAGATACGGGTCCGGGGAGCTGTTTTTT
cdr3_aa: CASSAGTSGRYGSGELFF

d_call: .
v_call: TRBV5-1
clone_size: once
j_call: TRBJ2-5
cdr3_nt: TGCGCCAGCAGCTTGGACCGGGAGACCCAGTACTTC
cdr3_aa: CASSLDRETQYF

d_call: .
v_call: TRBV4-1
clone_size: .
j_call: TRBJ2-1
cdr3_nt: TGCGCCAGCAGCCACGGTTCCTACAATGAGCAGTTCTTC
cdr3_aa: CASSHGSYNEQFF

d_call: TRBD1
v_call: TRBV19
clone_size: .
j_call: TRBJ1-2
cdr3_nt: TGTGCCAGTACTGGGACAGGGGACATATATGGCTACACCTTC
cdr3_aa: CASTGTGDIYGYTF

d_call: .
v_call: TRBV3-1/TRBV3-2
clone_size: .
j_call: TRBJ1-1
cdr3_nt: TGTGCCAGCAGCCAAGAGACAGCTGAAGCTTTCTTT
cdr3_aa: CASSQETAEAFF

d_call: TRBD2
v_call: TRBV28
clone_size: .
j_call: TRBJ2-3
cdr3_nt: TGTGCCAGCAGTTTCTCAAGCGGGAGAGATACGCAGTATTTT
cdr3_aa: CASSFSSGRDTQYF

d_call: .
v_call: TRBV3-1/TRBV3-2
clone_size: once
j_call: TRBJ2-7
cdr3_nt: TGTGCCAGCAGCATTAGGTTGGCGGGGTCCTACGAGCAGTACTTC
cdr3_aa: CASSIRLAGSYEQYF

d_call: TRBD1
v_call: TRBV7-7
clone_size: once
j_call: TRBJ2-1
cdr3_nt: TGTGCCACCGCCCGGAGACAGGGACGGGATGAGCAGTTCTTC
cdr3_aa: CATARRQGRDEQFF

d_call: TRBD1
v_call: TRBV6-1
clone_size: .
j_call: TRBJ2-7
cdr3_nt: TGTGCCAGCAGTGAACCGGGACAGGGTACCTACGAGCAGTACTTC
cdr3_aa: CASSEPGQGTYEQYF

d_call: TRBD1
v_call: TRBV19
clone_size: .
j_call: TRBJ2-5
cdr3_nt: TGTGCCAGTAGCCCTGACCGGGACAGCCAAGAGACCCAGTACTTC
cdr3_aa: CASSPDRDSQETQYF

d_call: .
v_call: TRBV9
clone_size: .
j_call: TRBJ2-1
cdr3_nt: TGTGCCAGCAGCGTAGAACAGACTGAGCAGTTCTTC
cdr3_aa: CASSVEQTEQFF

d_call: .
v_call: TRBV11-1
clone_size: once
j_call: TRBJ1-2
cdr3_nt: TGTGCCAGCAGCTTACGCCAGGGGTGGAACTATGGCTACACCTTC
cdr3_aa: CASSLRQGWNYGYTF

d_call: .
v_call: TRBV9
clone_size: .
j_call: TRBJ1-3
cdr3_nt: TGTGCCAGCAGCGTACATTCTGGAAACACCATATATTTT
cdr3_aa: CASSVHSGNTIYF

d_call: .
v_call: TRBV6-5
clone_size: .
j_call: TRBJ2-1
cdr3_nt: TGTGCCAGCAGTCCTCGACTGCACAGGGCCGATGAGCAGTTCTTC
cdr3_aa: CASSPRLHRADEQFF

d_call: TRBD1
v_call: TRBV28
clone_size: .
j_call: TRBJ1-4
cdr3_nt: TGTGCCAGCGGCCGGGACAGGGGTGAAAAACTGTTTTTT
cdr3_aa: CASGRDRGEKLFF

d_call: .
v_call: TRBV7-3
clone_size: .
j_call: TRBJ1-4
cdr3_nt: TGTGCCAGCAGCGTCCGACGGGATGAAAAACTGTTTTTT
cdr3_aa: CASSVRRDEKLFF

d_call: .
v_call: TRBV4-2
clone_size: .
j_call: TRBJ2-1
cdr3_nt: TGTGCCAGCAGCACGCGACAGGATACGAATGAGCAGTTCTTC
cdr3_aa: CASSTRQDTNEQFF

d_call: TRBD1
v_call: TRBV2
clone_size: .
j_call: TRBJ2-3
cdr3_nt: TGTGCCAGCAGTGAAGACAGGGGGCATCCAGATACGCAGTATTTT
cdr3_aa: CASSEDRGHPDTQYF

d_call: TRBD2
v_call: TRBV5-4
clone_size: .
j_call: TRBJ2-3
cdr3_nt: TGTGCCAGCAGCCCTGGGACTAGCGGCCCGGGGGGTACAGATACGCAGTATTTT
cdr3_aa: CASSPGTSGPGGTDTQYF

d_call: .
v_call: TRBV28
clone_size: .
j_call: TRBJ1-2
cdr3_nt: TGTGCCAGCACCACCCCGCGGGGTGACCTGGCGGGGGATGGCTACACCTTC
cdr3_aa: CASTTPRGDLAGDGYTF

d_call: .
v_call: TRBV10-3
clone_size: .
j_call: TRBJ1-5
cdr3_nt: TGTGCCATCAGTGAAGGAGCGTCGGTTAGCAATCAGCCCCAGCATTTT
cdr3_aa: CAISEGASVSNQPQHF

d_call: .
v_call: TRBV5-1
clone_size: .
j_call: TRBJ1-1
cdr3_nt: TGCGCCAGCAGCCCATCCACAGGGACGGACACTGAAGCTTTCTTT
cdr3_aa: CASSPSTGTDTEAFF

d_call: TRBD2
v_call: TRBV7-2
clone_size: few
j_call: TRBJ2-1
cdr3_nt: TGTGCCAGCACTAGCGGGTGGGCCTACAATGAGCAGTTCTTC
cdr3_aa: CASTSGWAYNEQFF